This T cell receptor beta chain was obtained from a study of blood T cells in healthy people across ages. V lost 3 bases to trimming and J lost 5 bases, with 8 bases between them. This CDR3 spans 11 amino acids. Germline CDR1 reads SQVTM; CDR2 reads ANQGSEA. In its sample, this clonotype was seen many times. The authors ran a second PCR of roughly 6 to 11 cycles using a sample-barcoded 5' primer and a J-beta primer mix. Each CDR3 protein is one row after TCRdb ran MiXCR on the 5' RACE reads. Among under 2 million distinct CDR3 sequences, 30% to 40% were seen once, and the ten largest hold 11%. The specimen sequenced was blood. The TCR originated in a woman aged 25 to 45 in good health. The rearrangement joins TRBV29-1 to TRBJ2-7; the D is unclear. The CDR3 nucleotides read TGCAGCGTTGAGCGGTCGAACGAGCAGTACTTC. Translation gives CSVERSNEQYF.